This T cell receptor beta chain was obtained from a study of shared clonotypes between healthy human individuals. The CDR3 covers 14 residues. CDR1 is SGHNT, CDR2 YYREEE, per germline (reference sequence). V lost 3 bases, J lost 7 bases, and 3 bases stayed unmatched. Study results and caveats: In having few donors, the study represented limited genetic and exposure-history diversity.

CD45RO-negative cells were positively selected for CCR7, leaving out terminally differentiated effector memory CD45RA+ cells. In the source study's methods: As immunoSEQ supplied junction-only sequences (without quality scores), filtering differed. Some clones are missing from TCRdb's copy, which holds only in-frame ones; the method was immunoSEQ multiplex PCR. That table is the source of V, J and clone size, and D and trimming were worked out from the DNA. The sample comprises some 2 million clones, approximately 94% of which are singletons, and more than 0.9% rests with the top ten. With regard to this clone: What it binds is not known.

This chain connects TRBV5-4 to TRBJ2-4; 11 nucleotides align to TRBD1. Sequencing was done on a sample of naive CD8+ T cells sorted from blood. The receptor comes from a man aged 18 to 30 in good health. The CDR3 spells CASSSWDRGNIQYF. CDR3 bases: TGTGCCAGCAGCTCCTGGGACAGGGGGAACATTCAGTACTTC. The entire variable domain, with the rest obtained from reference TRBV5-4 and TRBJ2-4, is as follows: ETGVTQSPTHLIKTRGQQVTLRCSSQSGHNTVSWYQQALGQGPQFIFQYYREEENGRGNFPPRFSGLQFPNYSSELNVNALELDDSALYLCASSSWDRGNIQYFGAGTRLSVL.